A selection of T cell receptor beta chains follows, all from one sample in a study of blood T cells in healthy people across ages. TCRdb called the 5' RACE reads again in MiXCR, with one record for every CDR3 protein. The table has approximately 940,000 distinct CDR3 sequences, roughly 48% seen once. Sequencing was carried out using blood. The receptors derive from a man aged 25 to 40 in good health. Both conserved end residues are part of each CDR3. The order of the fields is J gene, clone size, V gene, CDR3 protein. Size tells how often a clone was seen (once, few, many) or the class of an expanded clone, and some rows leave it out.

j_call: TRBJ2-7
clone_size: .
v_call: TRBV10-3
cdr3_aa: CAISDTSLGASYEQYF

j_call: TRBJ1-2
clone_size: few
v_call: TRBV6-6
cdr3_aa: CASRGEGYTF

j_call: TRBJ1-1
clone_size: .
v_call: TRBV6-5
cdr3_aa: CASSYSWGTEAFF

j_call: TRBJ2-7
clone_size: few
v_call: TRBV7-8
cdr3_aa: CASSVGTGDSYEQYF

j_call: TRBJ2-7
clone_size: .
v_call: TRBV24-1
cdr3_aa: CATSVFGSSYEQYF

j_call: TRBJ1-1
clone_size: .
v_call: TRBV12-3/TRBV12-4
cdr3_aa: CASSLIRETEAFF

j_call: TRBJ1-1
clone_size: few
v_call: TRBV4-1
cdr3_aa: CASSQDQGGANTEAFF

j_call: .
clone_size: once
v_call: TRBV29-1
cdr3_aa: CSVAPRLAGTKTQYF

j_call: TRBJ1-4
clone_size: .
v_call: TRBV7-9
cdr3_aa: CASSSSKNRVATNEKLFF

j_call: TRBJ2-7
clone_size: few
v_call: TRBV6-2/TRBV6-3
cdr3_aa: CASMKGVDYEQYF

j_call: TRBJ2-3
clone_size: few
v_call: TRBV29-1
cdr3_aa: CSVEISGGGDTQYF

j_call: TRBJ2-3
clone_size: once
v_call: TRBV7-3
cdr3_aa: CASSGSGTDTDTQYF

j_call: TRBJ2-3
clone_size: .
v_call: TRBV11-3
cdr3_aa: CASSLDPTGTRAQYF

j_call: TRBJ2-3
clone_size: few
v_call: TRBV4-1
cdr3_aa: CASSQVIWPRDPDTQYF

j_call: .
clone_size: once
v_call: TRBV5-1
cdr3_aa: CASSLWSGVKNIQYF

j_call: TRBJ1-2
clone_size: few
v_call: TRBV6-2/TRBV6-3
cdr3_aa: CASSYPGQGYGYTF

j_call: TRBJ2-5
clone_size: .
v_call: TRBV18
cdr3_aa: CASSPNPPSGGTLKGEQYF

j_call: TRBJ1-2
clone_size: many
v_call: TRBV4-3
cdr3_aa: CASSQGNGDGYTF

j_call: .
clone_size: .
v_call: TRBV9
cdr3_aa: CASSEDAGYEQYF

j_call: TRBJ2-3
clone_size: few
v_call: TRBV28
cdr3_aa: CASSSDRDATSTDTQYF

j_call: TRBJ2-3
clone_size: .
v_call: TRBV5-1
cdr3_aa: CASSLSSQGATQYF

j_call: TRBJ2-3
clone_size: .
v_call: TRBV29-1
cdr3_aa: CSVLGGLTDTQYF

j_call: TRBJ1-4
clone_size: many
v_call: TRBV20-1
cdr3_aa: CSARDRQVNEKLFF

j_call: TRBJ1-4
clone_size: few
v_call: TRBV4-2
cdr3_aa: CASSQERRGTNEKLFF

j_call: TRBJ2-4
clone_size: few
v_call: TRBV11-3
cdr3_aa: CASSFFGTDPKNIQYF

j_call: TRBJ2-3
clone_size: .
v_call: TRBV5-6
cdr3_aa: CASSLEDRSDTQYF

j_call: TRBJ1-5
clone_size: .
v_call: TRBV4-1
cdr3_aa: CASIQEGNQPQHF

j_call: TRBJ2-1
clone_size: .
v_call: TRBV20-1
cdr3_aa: CSASGLLETSSYNEQFF

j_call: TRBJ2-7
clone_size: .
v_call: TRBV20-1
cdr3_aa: CSASLQVSYEQYF

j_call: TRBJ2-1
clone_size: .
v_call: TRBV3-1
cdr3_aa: CAGAVAGEQFF

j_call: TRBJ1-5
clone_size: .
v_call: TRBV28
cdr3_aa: CASREAGTGFQPQHF

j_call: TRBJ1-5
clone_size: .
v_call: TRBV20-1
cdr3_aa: CSAFRVGNQPQHF

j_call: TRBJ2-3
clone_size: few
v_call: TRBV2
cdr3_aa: CASSISDTQYF

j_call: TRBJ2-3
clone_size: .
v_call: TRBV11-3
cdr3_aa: CASSLRDRGRIDTQYF

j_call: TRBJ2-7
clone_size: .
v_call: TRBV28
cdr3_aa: CASKGTGQFYEQYF

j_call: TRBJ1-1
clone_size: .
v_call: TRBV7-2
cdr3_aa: CASSLGGSTNTEAFF

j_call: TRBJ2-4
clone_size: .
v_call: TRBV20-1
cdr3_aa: CSAWAQGGKNIQYF

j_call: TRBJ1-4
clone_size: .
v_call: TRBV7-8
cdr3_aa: CASSLGRQSHTEKLFF

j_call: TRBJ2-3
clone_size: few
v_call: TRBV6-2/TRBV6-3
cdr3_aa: CASRTTGSTQYF

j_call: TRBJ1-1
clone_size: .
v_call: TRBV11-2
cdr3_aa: CASTPWGTTQYMNTEAFF

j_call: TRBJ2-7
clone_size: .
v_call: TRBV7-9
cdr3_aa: CASSSESDSRPYERYF

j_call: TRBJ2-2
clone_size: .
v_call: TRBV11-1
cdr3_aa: CASSFRGPLRLAGGPAITGELFF

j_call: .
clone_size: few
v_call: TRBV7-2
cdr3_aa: CASSAGQGSFYEQYF

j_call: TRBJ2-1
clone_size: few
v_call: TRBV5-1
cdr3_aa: CASRSGTGTNEQFF

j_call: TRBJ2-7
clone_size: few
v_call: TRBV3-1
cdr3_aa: CASSQRISSYEQYF

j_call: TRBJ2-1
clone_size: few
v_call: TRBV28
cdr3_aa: CASSISQVGVNEQFF

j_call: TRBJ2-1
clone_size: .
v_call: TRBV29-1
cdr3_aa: CSVVGQGRYNEQFF

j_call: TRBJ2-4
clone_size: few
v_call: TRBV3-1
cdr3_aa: CASSLGIPDNKGENIQYF

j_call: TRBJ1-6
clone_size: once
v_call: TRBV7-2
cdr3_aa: CASSARDRGSNSPLHF

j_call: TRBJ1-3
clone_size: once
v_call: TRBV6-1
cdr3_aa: CASSERTGSGGTIYF

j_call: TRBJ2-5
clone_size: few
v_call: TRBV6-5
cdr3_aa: CASSNGERETQYF

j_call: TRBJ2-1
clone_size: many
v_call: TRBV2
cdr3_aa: CASSEVGSGAGGEQFF

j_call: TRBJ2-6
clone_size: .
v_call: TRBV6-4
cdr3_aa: CANSDSVGSGAGANVLTF

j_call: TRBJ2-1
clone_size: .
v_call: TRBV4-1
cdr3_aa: CASSQALRQGSYNEQFF

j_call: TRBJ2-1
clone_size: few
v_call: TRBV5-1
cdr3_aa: CASNQAGSYNEQFF